The clone carrying this T cell receptor beta chain was counted a few times. Its antigen is still unknown. This sample is drawn from a study of glioma-infiltrating T cells. Study observations and caveats: Above-expected tissue-blood divergence occurred in all gliomas, most in low-grade ones.

Amplification of TCR alpha and beta CDR3 regions from RNA used iRepertoire nested multiplex PCR. TCRdb processed the multiplex PCR reads anew with MiXCR; each CDR3 protein has one entry. The sample has under 150,000 distinct CDR3 sequences, 20% to 25% seen once. Sequencing input: glioma tissue, nonneoplastic brain tissue, or PBMCs (not recorded which). The receptor's source is a human donor with low-grade glioma or glioblastoma, undergoing nonglioma brain surgery, or in good health (not recorded which).

The CDR3 DNA is TGCAGTGCTAGACGACAGGGCGTAGTTAATTCACCCCTCCACTTT. Translated, it gives CSARRQGVVNSPLHF. The V call is TRBV20-1, the J call TRBJ1-6; 7 nucleotides agree with TRBD1. V shed 2 bases, J shed 6 bases, and the junction held 7 bases outside the gene matches. The CDR3 contains 15 residues. The V gene's germline CDR1 is DFQATT and CDR2 SNEGSKA (reference sequence).